This T cell receptor (beta chain) appears in the sequencing data of a study of cytomegalovirus exposure and HLA in healthy donors. Between the trimmed V and J ends, which lost 2 bases and 0 bases, there was a span of 7 bases. Germline assignment: CDR1 MDHEN and CDR2 SYDVKM. The CDR3 totals 14 residues. This PCR relied on a set of 60 Vbeta primers and 13 Jbeta primers. Profiling relied on immunoSEQ multiplex PCR, and the TCRdb table lists in-frame clones only, not all of them. The table has fewer than 250,000 clones, roughly 80% seen once. To note about this clone: Its antigen remains unidentified.

General study results and limits: In vitro, a few CMV-associated chains proved specific for CMV antigens.

Material: PBMCs. The gene calls are TRBV28 and TRBJ1-1; D is undetermined. The clonotype was recovered from a woman aged 25 to 39 in good health and CMV-seropositive. CDR3 coding DNA: TGTGCCAGCAGTTTAGGGCTGGTGAACACTGAAGCTTTCTTT. Its protein is CASSLGLVNTEAFF.